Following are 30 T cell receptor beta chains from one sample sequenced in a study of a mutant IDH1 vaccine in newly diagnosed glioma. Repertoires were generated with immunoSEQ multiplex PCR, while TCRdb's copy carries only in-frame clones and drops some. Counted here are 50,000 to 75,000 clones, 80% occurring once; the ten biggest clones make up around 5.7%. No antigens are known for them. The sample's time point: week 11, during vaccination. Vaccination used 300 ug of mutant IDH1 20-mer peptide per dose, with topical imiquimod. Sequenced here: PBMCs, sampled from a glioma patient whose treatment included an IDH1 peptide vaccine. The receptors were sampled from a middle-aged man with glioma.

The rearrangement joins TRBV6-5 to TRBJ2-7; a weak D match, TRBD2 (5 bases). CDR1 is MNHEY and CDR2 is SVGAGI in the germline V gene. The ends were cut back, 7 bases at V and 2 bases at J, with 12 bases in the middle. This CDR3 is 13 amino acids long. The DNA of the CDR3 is TGTGCCAGCAAAGGGCGGGTCACCTACGAGCAGTACTTC. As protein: CASKGRVTYEQYF.

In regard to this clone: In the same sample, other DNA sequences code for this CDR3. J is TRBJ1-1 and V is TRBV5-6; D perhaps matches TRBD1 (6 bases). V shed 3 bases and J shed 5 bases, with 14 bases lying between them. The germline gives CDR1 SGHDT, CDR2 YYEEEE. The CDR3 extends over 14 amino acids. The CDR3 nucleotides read TGTGCCAGCAGCTACAGGGTTAGGGGTACTGAAGCTTTCTTT. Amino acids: CASSYRVRGTEAFF.

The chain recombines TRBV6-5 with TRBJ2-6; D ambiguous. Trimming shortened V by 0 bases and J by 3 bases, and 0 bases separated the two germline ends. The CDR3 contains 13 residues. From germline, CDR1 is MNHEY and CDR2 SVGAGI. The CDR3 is CASSYSGANVLTF. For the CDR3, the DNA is TGTGCCAGCAGTTACTCTGGGGCCAACGTCCTGACTTTC.

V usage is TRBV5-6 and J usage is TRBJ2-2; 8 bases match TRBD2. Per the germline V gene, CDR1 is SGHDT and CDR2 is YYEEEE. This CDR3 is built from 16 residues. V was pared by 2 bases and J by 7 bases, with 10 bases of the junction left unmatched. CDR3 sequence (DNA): TGTGCCAGCAGCTTCATTACAACTAGCGGTGGCGGGGAGCTGTTTTTT. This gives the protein CASSFITTSGGGELFF.

CDR3 in DNA: TGCGCCAGCAGCACACAAACTAATACAGGAGCCCGAAATGACCTGGCAGATACGCAGTATTTT. Protein sequence: CASSTQTNTGARNDLADTQYF. The chain has TRBV5-1 and TRBJ2-3; D might be TRBD1 (5 bases). Germline V gives CDR1 SGHRS, CDR2 YFSETQ. CDR3 length: 21 residues. Trimming took off 4 bases at V and 4 bases at J, with 34 bases between the two ends.

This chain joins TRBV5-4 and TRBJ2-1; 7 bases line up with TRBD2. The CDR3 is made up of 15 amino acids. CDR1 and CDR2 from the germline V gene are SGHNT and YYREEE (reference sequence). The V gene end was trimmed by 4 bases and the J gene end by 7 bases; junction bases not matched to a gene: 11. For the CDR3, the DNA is TGTGCCAGCAGCCCCCTGGGGCGGGAGATAAATGAGCAGTTCTTC. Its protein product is CASSPLGREINEQFF. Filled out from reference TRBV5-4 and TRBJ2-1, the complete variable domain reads ETGVTQSPTHLIKTRGQQVTLRCSSQSGHNTVSWYQQALGQGPQFIFQYYREEENGRGNFPPRFSGLQFPNYSSELNVNALELDDSALYLCASSPLGREINEQFFGPGTRLTVL.

CDR3 in DNA: TGTGCCAGCAGCGGGTCAACCTACGAGCAGTACTTC. Protein sequence: CASSGSTYEQYF. J is TRBJ2-7 and V is TRBV6-1; D is ambiguous. Germline CDR1 is MNHNS and CDR2 is SASEGT. The CDR3 covers 12 residues. V lost 6 bases and J 2 bases, leaving 8 bases between the germline ends.

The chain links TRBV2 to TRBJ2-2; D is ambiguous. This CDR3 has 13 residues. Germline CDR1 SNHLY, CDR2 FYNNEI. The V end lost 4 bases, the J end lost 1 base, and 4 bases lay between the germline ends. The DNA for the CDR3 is TGTGCCAGCAGTGGTGAGAACACCGGGGAGCTGTTTTTT. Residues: CASSGENTGELFF.

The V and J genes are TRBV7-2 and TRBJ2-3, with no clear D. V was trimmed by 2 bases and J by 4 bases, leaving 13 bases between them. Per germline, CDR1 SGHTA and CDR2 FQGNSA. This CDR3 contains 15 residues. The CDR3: CASSLNSGSADTQYF. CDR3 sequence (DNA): TGTGCCAGCAGCTTAAATTCCGGATCTGCAGATACGCAGTATTTT.

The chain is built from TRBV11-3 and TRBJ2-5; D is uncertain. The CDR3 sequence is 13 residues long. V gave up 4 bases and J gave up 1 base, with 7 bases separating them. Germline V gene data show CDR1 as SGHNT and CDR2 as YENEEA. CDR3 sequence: CASSSRSQETQYF. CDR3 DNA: TGTGCCAGCAGCTCAAGGTCCCAAGAGACCCAGTACTTC.

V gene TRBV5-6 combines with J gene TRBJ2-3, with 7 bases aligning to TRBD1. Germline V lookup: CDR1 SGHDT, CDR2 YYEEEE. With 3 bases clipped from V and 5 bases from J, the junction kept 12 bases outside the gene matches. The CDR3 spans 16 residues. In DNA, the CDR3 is TGTGCCAGCAGCTCCTCGACAGGGCTGATAGTAGATACGCAGTATTTT. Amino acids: CASSSSTGLIVDTQYF.

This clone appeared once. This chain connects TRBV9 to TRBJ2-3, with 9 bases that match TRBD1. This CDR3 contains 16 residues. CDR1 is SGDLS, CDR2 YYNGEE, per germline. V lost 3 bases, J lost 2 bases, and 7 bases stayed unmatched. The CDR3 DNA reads TGTGCCAGCAGCGAGATCGGGACAGGGTACACAGATACGCAGTATTTT. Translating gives CASSEIGTGYTDTQYF.

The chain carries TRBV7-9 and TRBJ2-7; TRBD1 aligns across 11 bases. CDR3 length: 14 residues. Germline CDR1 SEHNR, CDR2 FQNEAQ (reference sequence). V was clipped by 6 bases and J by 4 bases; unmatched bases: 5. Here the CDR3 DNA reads TGTGCCAGCAGTCGGACAGGGGGCGAGTACGAGCAGTACTTC. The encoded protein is CASSRTGGEYEQYF.

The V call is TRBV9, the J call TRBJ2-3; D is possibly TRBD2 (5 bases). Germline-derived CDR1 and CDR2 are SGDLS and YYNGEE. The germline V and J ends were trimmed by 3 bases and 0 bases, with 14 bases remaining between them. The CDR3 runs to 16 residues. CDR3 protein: CASSGTGSTSTDTQYF. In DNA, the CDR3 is TGTGCCAGCAGCGGGACGGGAAGTACTAGCACAGATACGCAGTATTTT.

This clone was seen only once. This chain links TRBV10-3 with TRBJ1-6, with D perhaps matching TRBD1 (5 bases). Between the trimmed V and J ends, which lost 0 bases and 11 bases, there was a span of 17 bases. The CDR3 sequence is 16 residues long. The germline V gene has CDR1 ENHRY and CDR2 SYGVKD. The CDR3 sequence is CAISESTRAGLAPLHF. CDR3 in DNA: TGTGCCATCAGTGAGTCGACTCGCGCAGGGCTGGCACCCCTCCACTTT.

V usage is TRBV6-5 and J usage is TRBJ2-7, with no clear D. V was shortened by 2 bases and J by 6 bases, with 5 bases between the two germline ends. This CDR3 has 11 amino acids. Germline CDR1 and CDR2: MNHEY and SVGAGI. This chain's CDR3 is CASSYGIEQYF. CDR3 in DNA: TGTGCCAGCAGTTACGGGATCGAGCAGTACTTC.

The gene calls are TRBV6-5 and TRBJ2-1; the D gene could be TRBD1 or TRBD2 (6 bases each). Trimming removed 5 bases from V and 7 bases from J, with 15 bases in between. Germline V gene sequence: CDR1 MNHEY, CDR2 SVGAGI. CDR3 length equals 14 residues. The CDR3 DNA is TGTGCCAGCAGTGGAGGGACAACGACTAATGAGCAGTTCTTC. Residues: CASSGGTTTNEQFF.

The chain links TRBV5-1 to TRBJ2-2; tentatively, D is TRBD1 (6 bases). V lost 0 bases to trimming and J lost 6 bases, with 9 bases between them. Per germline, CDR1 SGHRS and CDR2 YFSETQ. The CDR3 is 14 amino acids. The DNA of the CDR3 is TGCGCCAGCAGCTTGGACAGGGTGGCCGGGGAGCTGTTTTTT. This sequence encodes CASSLDRVAGELFF.

The CDR3 nucleotides read TGTGCCAGCAGCTTACTCATAGGGTCACCCCTCCACTTT. It yields the protein CASSLLIGSPLHF. The chain carries TRBV11-2 and TRBJ1-6, with unresolved D. The CDR3 totals 13 residues. Trimming shortened V by 2 bases and J by 10 bases, and 9 bases separated the two germline ends. Germline values: CDR1 SGHAT, CDR2 FQNNGV. The full variable domain, its missing parts supplied by reference TRBV11-2 and TRBJ1-6, is EAGVAQSPRYKIIEKRQSVAFWCNPISGHATLYWYQQILGQGPKLLIQFQNNGVVDDSQLPKDRFSAERLKGVDSTLKIQPAKLEDSAVYLCASSLLIGSPLHFGNGTRLTVT.

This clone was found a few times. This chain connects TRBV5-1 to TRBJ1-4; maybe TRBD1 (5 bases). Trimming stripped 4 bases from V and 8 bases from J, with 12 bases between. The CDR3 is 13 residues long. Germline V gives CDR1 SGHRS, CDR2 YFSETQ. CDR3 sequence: CASSGGVDEKLFF. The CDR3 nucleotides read TGCGCCAGCAGCGGAGGGGTCGACGAAAAACTGTTTTTT.

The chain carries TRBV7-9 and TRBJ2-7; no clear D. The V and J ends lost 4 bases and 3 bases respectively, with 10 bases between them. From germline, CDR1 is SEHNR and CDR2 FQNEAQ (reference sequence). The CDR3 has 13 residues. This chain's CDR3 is CASSYSPVYEQYF. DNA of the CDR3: TGTGCCAGCAGCTACAGTCCTGTCTACGAGCAGTACTTC.

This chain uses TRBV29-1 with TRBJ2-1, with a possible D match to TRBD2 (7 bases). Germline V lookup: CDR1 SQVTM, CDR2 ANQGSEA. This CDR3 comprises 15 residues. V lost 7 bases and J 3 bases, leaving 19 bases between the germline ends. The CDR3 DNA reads TGCAGCGCCGAGGGGGGGATGAATGGCTACAATGAGCAGTTCTTC. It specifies CSAEGGMNGYNEQFF.

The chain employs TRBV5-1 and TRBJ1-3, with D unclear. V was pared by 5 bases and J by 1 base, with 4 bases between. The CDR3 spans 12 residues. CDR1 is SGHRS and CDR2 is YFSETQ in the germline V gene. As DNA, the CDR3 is TGCGCCAGCAGGGGTTCTGGAAACACCATATATTTT. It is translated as CASRGSGNTIYF.

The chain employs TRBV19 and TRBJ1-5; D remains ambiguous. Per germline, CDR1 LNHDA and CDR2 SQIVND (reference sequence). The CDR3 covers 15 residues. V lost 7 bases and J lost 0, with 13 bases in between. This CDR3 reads CASIRTVYSNQPQHF. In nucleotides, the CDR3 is TGTGCCAGTATTCGGACGGTGTATAGCAATCAGCCCCAGCATTTT. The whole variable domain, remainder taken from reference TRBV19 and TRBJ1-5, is DGGITQSPKYLFRKEGQNVTLSCEQNLNHDAMYWYRQDPGQGLRLIYYSQIVNDFQKGDIAEGYSVSREKKESFPLTVTSAQKNPTAFYLCASIRTVYSNQPQHFGDGTRLSIL.

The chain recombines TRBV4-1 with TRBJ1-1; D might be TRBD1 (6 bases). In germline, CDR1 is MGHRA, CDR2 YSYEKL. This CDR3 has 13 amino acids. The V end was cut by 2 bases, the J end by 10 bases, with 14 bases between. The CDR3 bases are TGCGCCAGCAGCCAACCTGGACAGTTAAGAGCTTTCTTT. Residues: CASSQPGQLRAFF.

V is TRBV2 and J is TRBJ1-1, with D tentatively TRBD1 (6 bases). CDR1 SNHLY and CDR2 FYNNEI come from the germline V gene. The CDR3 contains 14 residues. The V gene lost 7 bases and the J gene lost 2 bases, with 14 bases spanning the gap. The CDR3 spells CASTGGPPNTEAFF. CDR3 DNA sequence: TGTGCCAGCACGGGGGGCCCGCCTAACACTGAAGCTTTCTTT.

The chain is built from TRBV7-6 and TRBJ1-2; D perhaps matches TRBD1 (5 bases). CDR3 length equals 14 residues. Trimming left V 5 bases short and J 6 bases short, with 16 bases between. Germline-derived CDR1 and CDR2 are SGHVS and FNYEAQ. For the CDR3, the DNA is TGTGCCAGCAGCGAGACACTTCTAGGGGATGGCTACACCTTC. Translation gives CASSETLLGDGYTF. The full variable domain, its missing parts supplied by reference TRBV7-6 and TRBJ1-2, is GAGVSQSPRYKVTKRGQDVALRCDPISGHVSLYWYRQALGQGPEFLTYFNYEAQQDKSGLPNDRFSAERPEGSISTLTIQRTEQRDSAMYRCASSETLLGDGYTFGSGTRLTVV.

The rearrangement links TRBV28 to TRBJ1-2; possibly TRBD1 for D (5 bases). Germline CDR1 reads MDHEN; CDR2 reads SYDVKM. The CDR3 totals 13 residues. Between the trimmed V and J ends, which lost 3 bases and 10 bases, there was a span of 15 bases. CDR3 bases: TGTGCCAGCAGTTTTAGGGCGTCGGACAACTACACCTTC. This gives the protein CASSFRASDNYTF.

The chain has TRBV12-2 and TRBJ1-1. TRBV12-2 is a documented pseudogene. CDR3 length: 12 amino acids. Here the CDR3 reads CASRPAGFEAFF. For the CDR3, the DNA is TGTGCAAGTCGCCCCGCGGGTTTTGAAGCTTTCTTT.

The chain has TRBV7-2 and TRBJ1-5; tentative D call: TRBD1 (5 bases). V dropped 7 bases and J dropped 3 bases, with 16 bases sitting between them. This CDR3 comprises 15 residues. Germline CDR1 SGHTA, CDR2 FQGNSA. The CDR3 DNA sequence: TGTGCCAGCACCTCGGTCGGGGCCCCCAATCAGCCCCAGCATTTT. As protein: CASTSVGAPNQPQHF.